The 18 T cell receptor beta chains in this list originate from one sample, sequenced in a study of T cell responses to AZD1222 COVID-19 vaccine. Generated by immunoSEQ multiplex PCR, the TCRdb table keeps only in-frame clones and is missing some. Here the sample spans 130,000 to 150,000 clones, around 88% being singletons. The specimen comprised peripheral blood, sampled on day 0 of MenACWY control vaccination. Receptors originate from an adult in good health.

V and J are TRBV30 and TRBJ1-6; 10 nucleotides match TRBD1. The J segment lost 10 bases and the V segment lost 5 bases, leaving 5 bases of the junction unmatched. This CDR3 contains 13 residues. Per germline, CDR1 GTSNPN and CDR2 SVGIG (reference sequence). Here the CDR3 reads CAWAGTGESPLHF. In DNA, the CDR3 is TGTGCCTGGGCGGGGACAGGGGAGTCACCCCTCCACTTT.

The chain carries TRBV29-1 and TRBJ1-4; D not certain. CDR3 size: 12 residues. V was clipped by 3 bases and J by 8 bases, with 10 bases between them. Germline V gene sequence: CDR1 SQVTM, CDR2 ANQGSEA. For the CDR3, the DNA is TGCAGCGTTGAGGTCGGTAGGGAAAAACTGTTTTTT. The encoded protein is CSVEVGREKLFF.

J is TRBJ1-6 and V is TRBV4-1, with 7 bases matching TRBD1. J lost 7 bases, V lost 3 bases, and 6 bases had no gene match. Germline loops: CDR1 MGHRA, CDR2 YSYEKL. The CDR3 covers 15 residues. The CDR3 DNA reads TGCGCCAGCAGCCACAGGACAGGTCAAAATTCACCCCTCCACTTT. Amino acids: CASSHRTGQNSPLHF.

This rearrangement joins TRBV13 to TRBJ2-1; unclear D gene. Germline V CDR1 and CDR2: PRHDT, FYEKMQ (reference sequence). The V end was cut by 2 bases, the J end by 9 bases, with 11 bases between. CDR3 length equals 13 residues. Here the CDR3 reads CASSLLRDTEQFF. CDR3 sequence (DNA): TGTGCCAGCAGCTTACTAAGGGATACTGAGCAGTTCTTC.

This chain joins TRBV5-1 and TRBJ2-3; no firm D call. Trimming removed 0 bases from V and 11 bases from J, with 16 bases in between. The CDR3 is 14 amino acids. Germline V lookup: CDR1 SGHRS, CDR2 YFSETQ. The CDR3 loop is CASSLDHAQSRQYF. The CDR3 nucleotides read TGCGCCAGCAGCTTGGACCACGCCCAGTCAAGGCAGTATTTT. Using reference TRBV5-1 and TRBJ2-3 for the parts outside the CDR3, the full variable domain is KAGVTQTPRYLIKTRGQQVTLSCSPISGHRSVSWYQQTPGQGLQFLFEYFSETQRNKGNFPGRFSGRQFSNSRSEMNVSTLELGDSALYLCASSLDHAQSRQYFGPGTRLTVL.

J is TRBJ2-4 and V is TRBV6-5; D tentatively fits TRBD1 or TRBD2 (5 bases each). Germline assignment: CDR1 MNHEY and CDR2 SVGAGI. V was clipped by 4 bases and J by 3 bases, with 16 bases between them. The CDR3 totals 16 residues. The chain's CDR3 is CASSSNRGGSKNIQYF. CDR3 DNA: TGTGCCAGCAGTTCGAACCGTGGGGGAAGCAAAAACATTCAGTACTTC.

This rearrangement joins TRBV28 to TRBJ1-3; no reliable D call. CDR1 and CDR2 (germline): MDHEN, SYDVKM. V lost 5 bases and J lost 5, with 16 bases in between. This CDR3 spans 15 amino acids. The CDR3 spells CASSPGVPRRNTIYF. In nucleotides, the CDR3 is TGTGCCAGCAGTCCCGGGGTACCCCGCCGAAACACCATATATTTT.

The chain joins TRBV4-3 to TRBJ2-4; no clear D gene. The CDR3 covers 14 residues. V was trimmed by 1 base and J by 8 bases, leaving 12 bases between them. Germline values: CDR1 LGHNA, CDR2 YSLEER. This chain's CDR3 is CASSQARAQDIQYF. Here the CDR3 DNA reads TGCGCCAGCAGCCAAGCTAGGGCACAAGACATTCAGTACTTC.

This clone was picked up one time. The genes are TRBV29-1 and TRBJ1-1, with 7 positions matching TRBD1. CDR3 size: 11 residues. The germline CDR1 and CDR2 sequences are SQVTM and ANQGSEA. The ends lost 5 bases at V and 8 bases at J; junction bases unmatched: 5. The CDR3 coding sequence is TGCAGCGTTATCAGGACAGGCGAAGCTTTCTTT. Amino acid sequence: CSVIRTGEAFF. Full variable domain (outside the CDR3, taken from reference TRBV29-1 and TRBJ1-1): SAVISQKPSRDICQRGTSLTIQCQVDSQVTMMFWYRQQPGQSLTLIATANQGSEATYESGFVIDKFPISRPNLTFSTLTVSNMSPEDSSIYLCSVIRTGEAFFGQGTRLTVV.

This sequence joins TRBV6-5 and TRBJ1-1; D gene uncertain. The CDR3 extends over 13 amino acids. From germline, CDR1 is MNHEY and CDR2 SVGAGI. V was trimmed by 6 bases and J by 1 base, leaving 9 bases between them. CDR3 coding DNA: TGTGCCAGCAGGAACGGAAAGAACACTGAAGCTTTCTTT. Its translation: CASRNGKNTEAFF.

V usage is TRBV4-1 and J usage is TRBJ2-6; TRBD2 agrees at 12 bases. The CDR3 extends over 19 amino acids. CDR1 and CDR2 (germline): MGHRA, YSYEKL. Germline trimming cut 3 bases from V and 0 bases from J; bases unmatched to any gene: 6. This chain's CDR3 is CASSQRTSGERSGANVLTF. CDR3 DNA: TGCGCCAGCAGCCAGAGGACTAGCGGGGAGCGCTCTGGGGCCAACGTCCTGACTTTC.

The chain carries TRBV18 and TRBJ2-7; TRBD2 aligns across 10 bases. CDR3 length equals 14 residues. Germline CDR1 is KGHSH and CDR2 is LQKENI. The V gene end was trimmed by 5 bases and the J gene end by 2 bases; junction bases not matched to a gene: 3. CDR3: CASSASGGPYEQYF. The CDR3 DNA reads TGTGCCAGCTCAGCTAGCGGGGGTCCCTACGAGCAGTACTTC.

CDR3 in DNA: TGTGCCAGCAGCCATGACAGGGGGCTACAGGGAAGTGGCTACACCTTC. Encoded protein: CASSHDRGLQGSGYTF. This chain links TRBV9 with TRBJ1-2; TRBD1 aligns across 10 bases. The CDR3 spans 16 residues. Germline V gene lookup returns CDR1 SGDLS and CDR2 YYNGEE. With 4 bases clipped from V and 7 bases from J, the junction kept 13 bases outside the gene matches. The variable domain in full, with the rest retrieved from reference TRBV9 and TRBJ1-2, is DSGVTQTPKHLITATGQRVTLRCSPRSGDLSVYWYQQSLDQGLQFLIQYYNGEERAKGNILERFSAQQFPDLHSELNLSSLELGDSALYFCASSHDRGLQGSGYTFGSGTRLTVV.

This clone occurred once. V gene TRBV7-2 combines with J gene TRBJ2-2; 8 bases agree with TRBD1. CDR1 and CDR2 from the germline V gene are SGHTA and FQGNSA. V shed 4 bases and J 7 bases; nucleotides not matched to a gene: 8. There are 15 residues in the CDR3. CDR3 region: CASSSGRGLGGELFF. In nucleotides, the CDR3 is TGTGCCAGCAGCTCAGGCAGGGGGCTTGGCGGGGAGCTGTTTTTT.

This clone has more than one count but fewer than ten. This rearrangement joins TRBV9 to TRBJ1-5; tentative D call: TRBD1 (6 bases). The V end was cut by 5 bases, the J end by 6 bases, with 12 bases between. The CDR3 runs 13 residues. Germline V CDR1 and CDR2: SGDLS, YYNGEE. Here the CDR3 DNA reads TGTGCCAGCAGTGAAAGGGGGGGTCAGCCCCAGCATTTT. Its translation is CASSERGGQPQHF. Full variable domain (remainder filled in from reference TRBV9 and TRBJ1-5): DSGVTQTPKHLITATGQRVTLRCSPRSGDLSVYWYQQSLDQGLQFLIQYYNGEERAKGNILERFSAQQFPDLHSELNLSSLELGDSALYFCASSERGGQPQHFGDGTRLSIL.

This chain joins TRBV10-3 and TRBJ1-5; TRBD1 might be the D (5 bases). Germline V gene lookup returns CDR1 ENHRY and CDR2 SYGVKD. The V and J ends lost 10 bases and 0 bases respectively, with 13 bases between them. The CDR3 has 14 residues. The CDR3 reads CATSTAYSNQPQHF. CDR3 coding DNA: TGTGCCACCTCGACAGCTTATAGCAATCAGCCCCAGCATTTT.

The chain employs TRBV5-5 and TRBJ2-1; TRBD1 matches 7 bases. The length of the CDR3 is 16 residues. V was pared by 4 bases and J by 3 bases, with 10 bases of the junction left unmatched. The germline gives CDR1 SGHKS, CDR2 YYEKEE (reference sequence). The chain's CDR3 is CASSHWDRGRYNEQFF. The CDR3 DNA reads as TGTGCCAGCAGCCATTGGGACAGAGGCCGCTACAATGAGCAGTTCTTC.

This rearrangement joins TRBV7-2 to TRBJ1-2, with TRBD1 matching over 7 bases. This CDR3 has 13 amino acids. V gave up 1 base and J gave up 13 bases; unmatched junction bases: 9. Germline V gene sequence: CDR1 SGHTA, CDR2 FQGNSA. The CDR3 region is CASSLGGTARGTF. CDR3 DNA sequence: TGTGCCAGCAGCTTAGGGGGGACAGCGAGGGGCACCTTC.